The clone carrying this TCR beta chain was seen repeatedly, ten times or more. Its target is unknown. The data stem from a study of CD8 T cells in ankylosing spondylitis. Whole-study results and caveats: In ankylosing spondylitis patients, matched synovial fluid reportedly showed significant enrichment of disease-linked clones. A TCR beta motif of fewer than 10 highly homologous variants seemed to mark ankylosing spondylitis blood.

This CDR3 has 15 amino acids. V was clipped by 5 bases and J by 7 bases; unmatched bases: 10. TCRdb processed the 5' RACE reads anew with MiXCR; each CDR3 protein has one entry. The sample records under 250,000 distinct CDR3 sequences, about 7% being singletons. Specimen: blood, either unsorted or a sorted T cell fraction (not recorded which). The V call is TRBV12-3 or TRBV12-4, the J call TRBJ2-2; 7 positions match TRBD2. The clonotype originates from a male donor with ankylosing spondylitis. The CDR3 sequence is CASSPVGGGGGELFF. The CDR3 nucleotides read TGTGCCAGCAGTCCCGTAGGCGGGGGAGGCGGGGAGCTGTTTTTT.